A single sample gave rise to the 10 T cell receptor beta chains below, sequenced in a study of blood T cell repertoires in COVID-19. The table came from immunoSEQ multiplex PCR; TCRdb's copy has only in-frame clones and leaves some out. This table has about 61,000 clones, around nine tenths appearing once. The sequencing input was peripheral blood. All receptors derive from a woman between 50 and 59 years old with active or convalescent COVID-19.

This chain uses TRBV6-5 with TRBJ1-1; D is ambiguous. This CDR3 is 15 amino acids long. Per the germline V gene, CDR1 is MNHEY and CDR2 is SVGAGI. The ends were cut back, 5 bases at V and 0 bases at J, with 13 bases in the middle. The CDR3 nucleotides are TGTGCCAGCAGTCCTGCCCGAGGGCTGAACACTGAAGCTTTCTTT. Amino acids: CASSPARGLNTEAFF.

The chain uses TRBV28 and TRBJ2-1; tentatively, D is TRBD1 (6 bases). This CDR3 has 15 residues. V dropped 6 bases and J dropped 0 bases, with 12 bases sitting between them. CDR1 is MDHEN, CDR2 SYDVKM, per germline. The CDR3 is CASSPGHSSYNEQFF. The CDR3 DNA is TGTGCCAGCAGCCCGGGACATAGCTCCTACAATGAGCAGTTCTTC.

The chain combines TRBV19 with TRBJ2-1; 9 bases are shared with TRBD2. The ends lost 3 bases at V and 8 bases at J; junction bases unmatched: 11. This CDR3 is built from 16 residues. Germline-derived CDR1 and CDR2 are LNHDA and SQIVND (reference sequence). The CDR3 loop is CASSMGLAGTGYEQFF. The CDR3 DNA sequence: TGTGCCAGTAGTATGGGGCTAGCGGGAACGGGGTATGAGCAGTTCTTC.

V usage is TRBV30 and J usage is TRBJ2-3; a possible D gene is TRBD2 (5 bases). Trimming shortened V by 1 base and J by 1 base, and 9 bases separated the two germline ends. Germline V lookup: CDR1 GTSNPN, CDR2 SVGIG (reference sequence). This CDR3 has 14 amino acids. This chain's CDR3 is CAWSGRSRTDTQYF. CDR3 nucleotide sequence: TGTGCCTGGAGTGGGAGGTCTCGCACAGATACGCAGTATTTT.

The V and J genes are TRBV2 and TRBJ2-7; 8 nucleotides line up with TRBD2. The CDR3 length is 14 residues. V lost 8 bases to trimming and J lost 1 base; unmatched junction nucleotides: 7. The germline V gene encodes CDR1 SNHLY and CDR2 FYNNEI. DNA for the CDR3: TGTGCCAGCTTCCCGACTAGCGTATCCTACGAGCAGTACTTC. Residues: CASFPTSVSYEQYF.

Here the CDR3 reads CASSVGTGVYEQYF. As DNA, the CDR3 is TGTGCCAGCAGCGTAGGGACAGGGGTATACGAGCAGTACTTC. The V gene is TRBV9, the J gene TRBJ2-7, with TRBD1 matching over 9 bases. CDR1 and CDR2 from the germline V gene are SGDLS and YYNGEE. V was pared by 0 bases and J by 4 bases, with 2 bases of the junction left unmatched. The CDR3 runs to 14 residues.

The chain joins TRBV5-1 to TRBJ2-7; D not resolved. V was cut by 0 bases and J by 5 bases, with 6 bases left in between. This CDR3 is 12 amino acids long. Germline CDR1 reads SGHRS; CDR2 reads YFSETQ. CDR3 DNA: TGCGCCAGCAGCTTGGTTGGCCACGAGCAGTACTTC. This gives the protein CASSLVGHEQYF.

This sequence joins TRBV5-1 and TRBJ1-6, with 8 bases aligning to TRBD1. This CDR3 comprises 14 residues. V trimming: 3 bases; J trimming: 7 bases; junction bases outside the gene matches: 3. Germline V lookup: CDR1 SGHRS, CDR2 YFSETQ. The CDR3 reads CASSSGQGNSPLHF. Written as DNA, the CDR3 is TGCGCCAGCAGCTCTGGACAGGGAAATTCACCCCTCCACTTT. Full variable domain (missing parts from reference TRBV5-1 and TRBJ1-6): KAGVTQTPRYLIKTRGQQVTLSCSPISGHRSVSWYQQTPGQGLQFLFEYFSETQRNKGNFPGRFSGRQFSNSRSEMNVSTLELGDSALYLCASSSGQGNSPLHFGNGTRLTVT.

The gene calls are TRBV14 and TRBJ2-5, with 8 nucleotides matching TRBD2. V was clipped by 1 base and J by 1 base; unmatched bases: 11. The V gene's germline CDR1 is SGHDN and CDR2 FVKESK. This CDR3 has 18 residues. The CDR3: CASSQAAGTRLSQETQYF. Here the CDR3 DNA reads TGTGCCAGCAGCCAAGCGGCGGGGACTAGACTAAGCCAAGAGACCCAGTACTTC. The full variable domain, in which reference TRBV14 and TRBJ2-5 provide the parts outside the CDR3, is EAGVTQFPSHSVIEKGQTVTLRCDPISGHDNLYWYRRVMGKEIKFLLHFVKESKQDESGMPNNRFLAERTGGTYSTLKVQPAELEDSGVYFCASSQAAGTRLSQETQYFGPGTRLLVL.

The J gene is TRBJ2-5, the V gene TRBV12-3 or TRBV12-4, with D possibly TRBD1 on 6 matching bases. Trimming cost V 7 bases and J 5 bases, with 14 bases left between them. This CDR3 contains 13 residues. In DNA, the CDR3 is TGTGCCAGCACCCCGAGGGGGTTGGAGACCCAGTACTTC. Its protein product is CASTPRGLETQYF.